This entry lists 20 T cell receptor beta chains sequenced from one sample in a study of post-analysis software for immune sequencing data. General study results and limits: Relative to controls, patients had a few TRBV segments at higher frequency, with TRBV5-6, TRBV5-1 and TRBV20-1 among these.

Their antigens are not known. Sequencing libraries made from TCR beta cDNA carried unique molecular identifiers. TCRdb reprocessed the PCR reads with MiXCR, giving one entry per CDR3 protein. The sample records roughly 540,000 distinct CDR3 sequences, around a third being singletons. Input material: blood. The origin of the receptors is a girl under 18 with multiple sclerosis.

This clonotype was observed a handful of times. The V and J genes are TRBV7-3 and TRBJ2-6; D might be TRBD1 or TRBD2, each matching 6 bases. The CDR3 is made up of 17 amino acids. CDR1 and CDR2 (germline): SGHTA, FQGTGA. V lost 3 bases, J lost 1 base, and 13 bases lay in between. The CDR3 DNA follows: TGTGCCAGCAGCTTTGGGGGGCGGAGGTCTGGGGCCAACGTCCTGACTTTC. The encoded protein is CASSFGGRRSGANVLTF.

The rearrangement links TRBV20-1 to TRBJ1-4; 8 bases align to TRBD1. CDR1 and CDR2 (germline): DFQATT, SNEGSKA (reference sequence). The CDR3 covers 13 residues. Unmatched junction bases numbered 4, after V lost 6 bases and J lost 4 bases. CDR3 sequence (DNA): TGCAGTGCCCAGGACAGGGTTAATGAAAAACTGTTTTTT. Translated, it gives CSAQDRVNEKLFF.

Turning to this clonotype: A much larger clone differs by one base, so this may be a read error. The V gene is TRBV7-3, the J gene TRBJ1-1; the D is unclear. Trimming stripped 2 bases from V and 3 bases from J, with 7 bases between. In germline, CDR1 is SGHTA, CDR2 FQGTGA. The length of the CDR3 is 13 residues. This CDR3 is CASSLDGDTEAFF. For the CDR3, the DNA is TGTGCCAGCAGCTTAGACGGGGACACTGAAGCTTTCTTT. Full variable domain (missing parts from reference TRBV7-3 and TRBJ1-1): GAGVSQTPSNKVTEKGKYVELRCDPISGHTALYWYRQSLGQGPEFLIYFQGTGAADDSGLPNDRFFAVRPEGSVSTLKIQRTERGDSAVYLCASSLDGDTEAFFGQGTRLTVV.

The rearrangement links TRBV6-5 to TRBJ2-3, with D perhaps TRBD1 (6 bases). Germline V lookup: CDR1 MNHEY, CDR2 SVGAGI. The CDR3 sequence is 16 residues long. V was shortened by 6 bases and J by 2 bases, with 18 bases between the two germline ends. CDR3 loop: CASSQNRDTHTDTQYF. CDR3 nucleotide sequence: TGTGCCAGCAGCCAAAACAGGGACACACACACAGATACGCAGTATTTT.

The rearrangement joins TRBV12-3 or TRBV12-4 to TRBJ2-3; D is uncertain. Trimming stripped 3 bases from V and 6 bases from J, with 10 bases between. This CDR3 has 13 amino acids. The CDR3 DNA sequence: TGTGCCAGCAGTTTTTCCGGGCTGGATACGCAGTATTTT. Its translation: CASSFSGLDTQYF.

This chain uses TRBV7-2 with TRBJ1-1; TRBD1 matches at 12 bases. Germline lookup yields CDR1 SGHTA and CDR2 FQGNSA. This CDR3 region has 15 residues. Trimming cost V 6 bases and J 1 base; bases outside gene matches: 3. The chain's CDR3 is CASRRDRGQNTEAFF. CDR3 DNA sequence: TGTGCCAGCAGGCGGGACAGGGGGCAGAACACTGAAGCTTTCTTT.

V usage is TRBV5-1 and J usage is TRBJ1-2, with D possibly being TRBD1 (5 bases). Trimming removed 4 bases at V and 8 bases at J, with 15 bases between. In germline, CDR1 is SGHRS, CDR2 YFSETQ. This CDR3 region has 13 residues. The CDR3 spells CASSLGGGRGYTF. In nucleotides, the CDR3 is TGCGCCAGCAGCCTGGGCGGGGGTAGAGGCTACACCTTC.

The rearrangement links TRBV28 to TRBJ1-1; TRBD1 agrees at 9 bases. In germline, CDR1 is MDHEN, CDR2 SYDVKM. The CDR3 is made up of 15 amino acids. J lost 0 bases, V lost 6 bases, and 5 bases had no gene match. As DNA, the CDR3 is TGTGCCAGCAGAGACAGGGGGAAGGTGAACACTGAAGCTTTCTTT. As protein: CASRDRGKVNTEAFF.

This clonotype was found a few times. This chain connects TRBV28 to TRBJ1-1, with TRBD1 matching over 9 bases. V lost 6 bases to trimming and J lost 1 base; unmatched junction nucleotides: 9. Germline CDR1 is MDHEN and CDR2 is SYDVKM. This CDR3 spans 16 amino acids. The CDR3 region has the DNA TGTGCCAGCAGCCCCTTGGGGACAGGGAAGAACACTGAAGCTTTCTTT. Amino acids: CASSPLGTGKNTEAFF.

This chain links TRBV7-6 with TRBJ2-3; possible D gene TRBD2, 5 bases. The V end lost 0 bases, the J end lost 0 bases, and 13 bases lay between the germline ends. Germline CDR1 and CDR2: SGHVS and FNYEAQ. CDR3 size: 17 residues. CDR3 protein: CASSLAPLGASTDTQYF. The CDR3 region has the DNA TGTGCCAGCAGCTTAGCCCCACTGGGAGCTAGCACAGATACGCAGTATTTT. The entire variable domain, with the rest obtained from reference TRBV7-6 and TRBJ2-3, is as follows: GAGVSQSPRYKVTKRGQDVALRCDPISGHVSLYWYRQALGQGPEFLTYFNYEAQQDKSGLPNDRFSAERPEGSISTLTIQRTEQRDSAMYRCASSLAPLGASTDTQYFGPGTRLTVL.

The chain links TRBV9 to TRBJ2-5; TRBD1 might be the D (5 bases). Gene TRBJ2-7 matches the end of the DNA better, so the J call may be wrong. Germline CDR1 reads SGDLS; CDR2 reads YYNGEE. This CDR3 contains 13 residues. The CDR3 DNA sequence: TGTGCCAGCAGCGTAGTAACAGGCGGCGAGCAGTACTTC. Its translation: CASSVVTGGEQYF.

This clonotype was detected a few times. The V gene is TRBV11-2, the J gene TRBJ1-2, with 7 bases identical to TRBD1. The germline gives CDR1 SGHAT, CDR2 FQNNGV. Germline trimming cut 1 base from V and 6 bases from J; bases unmatched to any gene: 5. The CDR3 spans 14 residues. The DNA of the CDR3 is TGTGCCAGCAGCTTAGGTGACAGGGCGGATGGCTACACCTTC. Translation: CASSLGDRADGYTF.

In this sample, this clonotype turned up a few times. The chain links TRBV7-8 to TRBJ1-5; no clear D. V lost 1 base and J lost 3, with 16 bases in between. Per the germline V gene, CDR1 is SGHVS and CDR2 is FQNEAQ. The CDR3 covers 17 residues. The CDR3 nucleotides read TGTGCCAGCAGCTTAGACGTCGGCAGGCGAGACAATCAGCCCCAGCATTTT. It translates to CASSLDVGRRDNQPQHF.

In this sample, this clonotype turned up many times. The V and J genes are TRBV6-5 and TRBJ2-1, with D tentatively TRBD1 or TRBD2 (5 bases each). This CDR3 has 13 residues. Germline CDR1 MNHEY, CDR2 SVGAGI. V was trimmed by 2 bases and J by 7 bases, leaving 9 bases between them. This CDR3 is CASSYDGANEQFF. CDR3 sequence (DNA): TGTGCCAGCAGTTACGACGGGGCGAATGAGCAGTTCTTC.

With respect to this clonotype: One end of the junction does not line up with germline, which may come from a read error. V is TRBV7-6 and J is TRBJ1-4; 8 positions agree with TRBD1. The CDR3 has 15 amino acids. Germline CDR1 is SGHVS and CDR2 is FNYEAQ. CDR3 loop: CVSSQIQGANEKLFF. The CDR3 DNA sequence: TGTGTCAGCAGTCAGATACAGGGGGCTAATGAAAAACTGTTTTTT. Full variable domain (remainder filled in from reference TRBV7-6 and TRBJ1-4): GAGVSQSPRYKVTKRGQDVALRCDPISGHVSLYWYRQALGQGPEFLTYFNYEAQQDKSGLPNDRFSAERPEGSISTLTIQRTEQRDSAMYRCVSSQIQGANEKLFFGSGTQLSVL.

This chain joins TRBV5-1 and TRBJ2-1; 9 bases fit TRBD2. The CDR3 extends over 15 amino acids. Germline CDR1 and CDR2: SGHRS and YFSETQ. V shed 4 bases, J shed 5 bases, and the junction held 7 bases outside the gene matches. CDR3 protein: CASSSLAGFNNEQFF. In DNA, the CDR3 is TGCGCCAGCAGCAGTCTAGCGGGGTTTAACAATGAGCAGTTCTTC.

The rearrangement joins TRBV5-1 to TRBJ2-1; 10 nucleotides align to TRBD2. J gave up 3 bases and V 1 base, and 7 bases lay outside the gene matches. The CDR3 is 17 residues long. Per germline, CDR1 SGHRS and CDR2 YFSETQ. CDR3 region: CASSLSGTSEGYNEQFF. The CDR3 bases are TGCGCCAGCAGCTTGTCCGGGACTAGCGAGGGCTACAATGAGCAGTTCTTC.

This clonotype occurred a few times. This rearrangement joins TRBV20-1 to TRBJ2-5, with a tentative D call TRBD2 (5 bases). Germline V gene data show CDR1 as DFQATT and CDR2 as SNEGSKA (reference sequence). Trimming removed 5 bases at V and 5 bases at J, with 15 bases between. The CDR3 has 13 amino acids. CDR3 coding DNA: TGCAGTGCTCCCGGTTTGGGCGGGGAGACCCAGTACTTC. Protein sequence: CSAPGLGGETQYF.

J is TRBJ2-5 and V is TRBV5-1, with D possibly TRBD2 on 6 matching bases. The DNA matches TRBJ2-7 better at its end, which makes the J call doubtful. The germline gives CDR1 SGHRS, CDR2 YFSETQ. The CDR3 totals 12 residues. CDR3 sequence reads: CASSRRGVEQYF. In nucleotides, the CDR3 is TGCGCCAGCAGCCGGAGGGGAGTCGAGCAGTACTTC.

V gene TRBV4-1 combines with J gene TRBJ1-1; D gene uncertain. The CDR3 consists of 13 residues. Trimming left V 0 bases short and J 7 bases short, with 9 bases between. Germline CDR1 is MGHRA and CDR2 is YSYEKL. The CDR3 DNA reads TGCGCCAGCAGCCAAGAAGGACGGGTTGAAGCTTTCTTT. Protein sequence: CASSQEGRVEAFF.